This T cell receptor beta chain was obtained from a study of CD8+ T cells in alopecia areata. For the study at large: Treated patients were given 5 to 10 mg oral tofacitinib twice daily. Tofacitinib therapy took 6 to 18 months; 6 months off drug came after.

As to this clone: Its antigen is as yet unknown.

Trimming cost V 6 bases and J 4 bases, with 10 bases left between them. Germline CDR1 and CDR2: DFQATT and SNEGSKA (reference sequence). CDR3 size: 11 residues. RNA extraction was followed by reverse transcription into cDNA, which acted as the sequencing template. Clones were read by immunoSEQ multiplex PCR, and TCRdb kept only the in-frame ones, dropping some. The sample carries 160,000 or so clones, 65% to 75% recorded once. Whole-study findings and limits: Sequence data from scalp samples additionally include resident alphabeta T cells of normal skin. Scalp lesions, especially in alopecia totalis/universalis, had higher clonality than normal scalp.

The J gene is TRBJ2-7, the V gene TRBV20-1, with D possibly being TRBD2 (5 bases). The origin of this receptor is a human donor with alopecia areata. Source: CD8+ T cells sorted from blood, taken at week 0. The CDR3: CSALAEYEQYF. The CDR3 region has the DNA TGCAGTGCCCTAGCTGAGTACGAGCAGTACTTC.